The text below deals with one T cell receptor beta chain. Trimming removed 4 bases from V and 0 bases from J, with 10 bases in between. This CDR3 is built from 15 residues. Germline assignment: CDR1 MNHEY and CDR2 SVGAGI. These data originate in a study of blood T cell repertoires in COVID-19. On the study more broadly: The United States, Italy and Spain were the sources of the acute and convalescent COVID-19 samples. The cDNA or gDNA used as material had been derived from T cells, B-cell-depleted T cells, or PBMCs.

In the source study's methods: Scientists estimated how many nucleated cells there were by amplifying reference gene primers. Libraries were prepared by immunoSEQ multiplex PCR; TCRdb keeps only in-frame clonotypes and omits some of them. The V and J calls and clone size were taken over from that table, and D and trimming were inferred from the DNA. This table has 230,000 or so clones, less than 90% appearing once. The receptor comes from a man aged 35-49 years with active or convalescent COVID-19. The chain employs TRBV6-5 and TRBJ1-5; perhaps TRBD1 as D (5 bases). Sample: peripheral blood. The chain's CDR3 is CASSSRQYSNQPQHF. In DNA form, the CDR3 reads TGTGCCAGCAGTTCCAGACAGTATAGCAATCAGCCCCAGCATTTT.